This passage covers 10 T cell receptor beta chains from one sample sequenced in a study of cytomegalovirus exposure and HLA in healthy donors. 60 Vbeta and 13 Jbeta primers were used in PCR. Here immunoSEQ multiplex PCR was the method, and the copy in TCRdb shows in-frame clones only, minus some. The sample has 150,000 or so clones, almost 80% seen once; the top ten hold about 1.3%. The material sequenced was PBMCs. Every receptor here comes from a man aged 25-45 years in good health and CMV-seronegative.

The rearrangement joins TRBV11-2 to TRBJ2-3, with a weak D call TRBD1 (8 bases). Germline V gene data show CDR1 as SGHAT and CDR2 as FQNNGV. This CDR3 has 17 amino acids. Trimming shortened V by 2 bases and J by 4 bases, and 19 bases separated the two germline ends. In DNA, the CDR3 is TGTGCCAGCAGCTTAAGGGGAGGGCAGGGGGCCGCAGATACGCAGTATTTT. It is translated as CASSLRGGQGAADTQYF. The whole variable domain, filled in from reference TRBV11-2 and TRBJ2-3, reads EAGVAQSPRYKIIEKRQSVAFWCNPISGHATLYWYQQILGQGPKLLIQFQNNGVVDDSQLPKDRFSAERLKGVDSTLKIQPAKLEDSAVYLCASSLRGGQGAADTQYFGPGTRLTVL.

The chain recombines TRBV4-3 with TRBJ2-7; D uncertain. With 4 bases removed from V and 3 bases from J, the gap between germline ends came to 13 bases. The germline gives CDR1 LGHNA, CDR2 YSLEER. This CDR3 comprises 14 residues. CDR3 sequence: CASSPALPGYEQYF. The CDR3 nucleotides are TGCGCCAGCAGCCCGGCCCTCCCGGGCTACGAGCAGTACTTC.

CDR3 amino acids: CASSRGGQGAQEDTQYF. The CDR3 DNA reads as TGTGCCAGCAGCCGAGGGGGACAGGGGGCGCAAGAAGATACGCAGTATTTT. V and J are TRBV5-4 and TRBJ2-3; 12 bases are shared with TRBD1. Germline values: CDR1 SGHNT, CDR2 YYREEE (reference sequence). This CDR3 spans 17 amino acids. V lost 4 bases to trimming and J lost 5 bases; unmatched junction nucleotides: 11.

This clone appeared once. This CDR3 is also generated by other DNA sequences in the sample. In DNA form, the CDR3 reads TGTGCCAGCAGCTTCGGGGGGAATTCACCCCTCCACTTT. It translates to CASSFGGNSPLHF. The V call is TRBV7-9, the J call TRBJ1-6; possible D gene TRBD1, 5 bases. The length of the CDR3 is 13 residues. Deletions cut 3 bases from V and 7 bases from J, with 7 bases between. CDR1 SEHNR and CDR2 FQNEAQ come from the germline V gene (reference sequence).

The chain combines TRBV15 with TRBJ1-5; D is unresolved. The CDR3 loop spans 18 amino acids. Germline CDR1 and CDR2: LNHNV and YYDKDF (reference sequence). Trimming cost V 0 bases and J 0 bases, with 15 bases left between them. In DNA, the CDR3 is TGTGCCACCAGCAGAGATGTGGGAGGAGTTAATAGCAATCAGCCCCAGCATTTT. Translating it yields CATSRDVGGVNSNQPQHF.

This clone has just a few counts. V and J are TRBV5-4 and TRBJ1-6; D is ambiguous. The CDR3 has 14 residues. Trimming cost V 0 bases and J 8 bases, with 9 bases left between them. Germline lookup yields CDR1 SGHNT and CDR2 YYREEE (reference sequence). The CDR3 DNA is TGTGCCAGCAGCTTGGCCGCTTCGGATTCACCCCTCCACTTT. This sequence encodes CASSLAASDSPLHF.

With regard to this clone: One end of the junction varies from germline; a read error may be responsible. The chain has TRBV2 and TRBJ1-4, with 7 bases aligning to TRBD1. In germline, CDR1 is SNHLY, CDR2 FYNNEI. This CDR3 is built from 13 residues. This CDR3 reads CASSERGQGSRLF. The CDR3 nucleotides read TGTGCCAGCAGTGAAAGGGGGCAGGGGAGCCGACTCTTT. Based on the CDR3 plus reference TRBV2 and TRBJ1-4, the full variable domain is EPEVTQTPSHQVTQMGQEVILRCVPISNHLYFYWYRQILGQKVEFLVSFYNNEISEKSEIFDDQFSVERPDGSNFTLKIRSTKLEDSAMYFCASSERGQGSRLFGSGTQLSVL.

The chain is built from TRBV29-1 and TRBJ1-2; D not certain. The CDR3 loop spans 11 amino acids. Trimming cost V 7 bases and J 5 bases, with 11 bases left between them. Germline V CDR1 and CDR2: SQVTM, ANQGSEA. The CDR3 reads CSDAASYGYTF. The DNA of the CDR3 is TGCAGCGACGCGGCCAGTTATGGCTACACCTTC.

This CDR3 is CASSQDMSSGPSGIRREFF. The CDR3 region has the DNA TGTGCCAGCAGCCAAGATATGTCCTCGGGCCCTAGCGGGATAAGGCGAGAGTTCTTC. This chain connects TRBV4-2 to TRBJ2-1; 9 positions agree with TRBD2. Germline assignment: CDR1 LGHNA and CDR2 YNFKEQ. Trimming took 0 bases from V and 14 from J; bases not matched to a gene: 23. There are 19 residues in the CDR3.

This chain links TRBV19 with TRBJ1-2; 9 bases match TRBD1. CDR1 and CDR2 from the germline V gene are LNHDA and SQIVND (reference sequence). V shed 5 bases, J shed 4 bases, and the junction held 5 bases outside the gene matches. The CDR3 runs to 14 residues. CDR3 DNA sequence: TGTGCCAGTAGTGGGACAGGGTCTACCTATGGCTACACCTTC. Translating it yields CASSGTGSTYGYTF.